These 15 T cell receptor beta chains originate from one sample sequenced in a study of T-cell memory formation after mild COVID-19. From the 5' RACE reads, TCRdb called clonotypes with MiXCR, one entry per CDR3 protein. Of 450,000 to 650,000 distinct CDR3 sequences in the sample, roughly 18% were seen once. Sequencing was done on a sample of PBMCs or a T cell subset sorted from them (not recorded which). These receptors were taken from an adult woman who had mild COVID-19 (a few samples of this study predate the infection). Cell type and time point are not known.

This clonotype was observed at least ten times. The chain recombines TRBV5-1 with TRBJ2-1; D gene unclear. CDR1 and CDR2 from the germline V gene are SGHRS and YFSETQ. V was shortened by 5 bases and J by 8 bases, with 17 bases between the two germline ends. The CDR3 contains 14 residues. CDR3 DNA sequence: TGCGCCAGCAGTTTTGGACCTCCGTGGGATGAGCAGTTCTTC. Translated, it gives CASSFGPPWDEQFF.

In this sample, this clonotype turned up a few times. The chain recombines TRBV5-1 with TRBJ2-1, with no clear D. This CDR3 spans 15 amino acids. CDR1 is SGHRS, CDR2 YFSETQ, per germline. V lost 2 bases, J lost 0 bases, and 9 bases lay in between. The CDR3 DNA is TGCGCCAGCAGCTTCGAGACAAGCTCCTACAATGAGCAGTTCTTC. Translated: CASSFETSSYNEQFF.

This chain joins TRBV19 and TRBJ2-1; D may correspond to TRBD1 or TRBD2 (6 bases each). Germline CDR1 LNHDA, CDR2 SQIVND (reference sequence). V was clipped by 9 bases and J by 2 bases, with 17 bases between them. The CDR3 spans 15 residues. The CDR3 sequence: CASVEGRGTYNEQFF. In nucleotides, the CDR3 is TGTGCCAGCGTGGAGGGCAGGGGAACCTACAATGAGCAGTTCTTC.

The chain uses TRBV24-1 and TRBJ2-2, with D possibly being TRBD2 (5 bases). V was pared by 0 bases and J by 4 bases, with 23 bases between. Germline V gene lookup returns CDR1 KGHDR and CDR2 SFDVKD. CDR3 size: 20 residues. DNA of the CDR3: TGTGCCACCAGTGATTTGCAAATCGGCCCCAATCTCCGGGGCACCGGGGAGCTGTTTTTT. This gives the protein CATSDLQIGPNLRGTGELFF.

In DNA, the CDR3 is TGTGCCACCAGTGATTTTGGGAAGGGGCCCCGAGAGACCCAGTACTTC. Translated: CATSDFGKGPRETQYF. The chain links TRBV24-1 to TRBJ2-5; a weak D match, TRBD1 (5 bases). CDR1 KGHDR and CDR2 SFDVKD come from the germline V gene. The CDR3 contains 16 residues. V lost 1 base, J lost 4 bases, and 15 bases lay in between.

V and J are TRBV10-3 and TRBJ1-2; 11 nucleotides agree with TRBD1. The CDR3 runs to 15 residues. Germline V CDR1 and CDR2: ENHRY, SYGVKD. The J segment lost 2 bases and the V segment lost 4 bases, leaving 3 bases of the junction unmatched. The CDR3 is CAISARDRGNYGYTF. As DNA, the CDR3 is TGTGCCATCAGTGCCCGGGACAGGGGGAACTATGGCTACACCTTC.

The V and J genes are TRBV7-9 and TRBJ2-1; 8 nucleotides agree with TRBD2. Looked up from germline, CDR1 is SEHNR and CDR2 is FQNEAQ (reference sequence). The CDR3 spans 16 residues. V trimming: 5 bases; J trimming: 6 bases; junction bases outside the gene matches: 12. CDR3: CASSHESGSGPNEQFF. In DNA form, the CDR3 reads TGTGCCAGCAGCCACGAGAGCGGGAGTGGGCCCAATGAGCAGTTCTTC.

The V and J genes are TRBV5-6 and TRBJ2-2; D may be TRBD2 (5 bases). The CDR3 loop spans 13 amino acids. Per germline, CDR1 SGHDT and CDR2 YYEEEE. V was clipped by 2 bases and J by 6 bases, with 8 bases between them. The CDR3 sequence: CASSFGVAGELFF. CDR3 sequence (DNA): TGTGCCAGCAGCTTCGGGGTAGCCGGGGAGCTGTTTTTT.

This clonotype was seen a handful of times. This chain links TRBV6-2 or TRBV6-3 with TRBJ2-1; TRBD2 agrees at 8 bases. The CDR3 loop spans 16 amino acids. Trimming cost V 4 bases and J 4 bases; bases outside gene matches: 9. CDR1 and CDR2 (germline): MNHEY, SVGEGT. The CDR3 reads CASSSPLAAQYNEQFF. In DNA form, the CDR3 reads TGTGCCAGCAGTTCCCCACTAGCGGCACAATACAATGAGCAGTTCTTC.

The J gene is TRBJ2-2, the V gene TRBV6-2 or TRBV6-3; D might be TRBD2 (6 bases). This CDR3 comprises 15 residues. The germline CDR1 and CDR2 sequences are MNHEY and SVGEGT. Trimming shortened V by 5 bases and J by 3 bases, and 13 bases separated the two germline ends. The CDR3 sequence is CASSTLTGDTGELFF. CDR3 DNA: TGTGCCAGCAGTACCTTAACGGGAGACACCGGGGAGCTGTTTTTT.

A few counts support this clonotype. The rearrangement links TRBV7-3 to TRBJ2-1; D is unclear. The CDR3 consists of 14 residues. V was pared by 4 bases and J by 4 bases, with 11 bases between. The germline gives CDR1 SGHTA, CDR2 FQGTGA. The chain's CDR3 is CASSSLGSYNEQFF. The CDR3 DNA follows: TGTGCCAGCAGCTCCCTGGGTTCGTACAATGAGCAGTTCTTC.

The CDR3 DNA reads as TGTGCCAGCAGCAAAGTCACCTACGAGCAGTACTTC. Residues: CASSKVTYEQYF. The V call is TRBV21-1, the J call TRBJ2-7. TRBV21-1 is shown as a pseudogene. The CDR3 is made up of 12 amino acids.

The genes are TRBV12-3 or TRBV12-4 and TRBJ2-3; D not certain. The CDR3 has 16 amino acids. Trimming removed 2 bases from V and 4 bases from J, with 16 bases in between. As DNA, the CDR3 is TGTGCCAGCAGTTTATTACGGAACACCCGGCCAGATACGCAGTATTTT. Its protein is CASSLLRNTRPDTQYF.

The sample holds one count of this clonotype. The chain uses TRBV20-1 and TRBJ1-5; D is perhaps TRBD1 (6 bases). Germline values: CDR1 DFQATT, CDR2 SNEGSKA (reference sequence). The V gene lost 6 bases and the J gene lost 4 bases, with 10 bases spanning the gap. The CDR3 sequence is 12 residues long. This CDR3 reads CSASGENQPQHF. The DNA of the CDR3 is TGCAGTGCCTCAGGGGAGAATCAGCCCCAGCATTTT.

The chain uses TRBV24-1 and TRBJ1-1; D is unresolved. The CDR3 is 12 residues long. V was trimmed by 7 bases and J by 7 bases, leaving 12 bases between them. CDR1 and CDR2 from the germline V gene are KGHDR and SFDVKD. The CDR3 DNA sequence: TGTGCCACCAGCCAGTCGGGGTTTGAAGCTTTCTTT. Its protein is CATSQSGFEAFF.